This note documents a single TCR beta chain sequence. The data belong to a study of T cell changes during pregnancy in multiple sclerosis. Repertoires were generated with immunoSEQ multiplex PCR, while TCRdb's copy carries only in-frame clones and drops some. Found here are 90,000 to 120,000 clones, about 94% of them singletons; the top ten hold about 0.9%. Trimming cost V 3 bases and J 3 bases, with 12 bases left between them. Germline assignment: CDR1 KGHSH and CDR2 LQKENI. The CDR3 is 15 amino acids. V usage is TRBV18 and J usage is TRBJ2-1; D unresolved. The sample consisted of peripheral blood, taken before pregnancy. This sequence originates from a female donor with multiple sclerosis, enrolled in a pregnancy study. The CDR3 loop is CASSPLVRSYNEQFF. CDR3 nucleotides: TGTGCCAGCTCACCCCTCGTCCGGAGCTACAATGAGCAGTTCTTC.